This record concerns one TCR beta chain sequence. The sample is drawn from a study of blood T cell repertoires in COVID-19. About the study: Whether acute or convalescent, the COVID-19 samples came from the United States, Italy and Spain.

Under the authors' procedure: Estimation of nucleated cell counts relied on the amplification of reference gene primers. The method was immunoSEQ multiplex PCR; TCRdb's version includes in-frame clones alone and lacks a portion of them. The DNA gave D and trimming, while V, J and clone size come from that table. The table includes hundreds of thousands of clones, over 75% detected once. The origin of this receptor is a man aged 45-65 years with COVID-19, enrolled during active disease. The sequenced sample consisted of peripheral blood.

Written as DNA, the CDR3 is TGTGCCAGCAGTCGGATCAGGGATAGCAATCAGCCCCAGCATTTT. Translated, it gives CASSRIRDSNQPQHF. The chain employs TRBV6-5 and TRBJ1-5; D possibly corresponds to TRBD1 (5 bases). The CDR3 is made up of 15 amino acids. Trimming stripped 5 bases from V and 0 bases from J, with 11 bases between. Looked up from germline, CDR1 is MNHEY and CDR2 is SVGAGI.